These 20 T cell receptor beta chains were sequenced from one sample in a study of T cell repertoires in cytomegalovirus infection. Antigens of these TCRs are unknown. TCRdb itself ran the reads through MiXCR, one entry per CDR3 protein. The data hold roughly 700,000 distinct CDR3 sequences, with around 31% observed a single time. The starting material was cultured PBMCs, obtained from culture after CMV antigen stimulation. Receptors were obtained from a human donor in good health (CMV status not recorded). Some clones in this sample may be carry-over from other donors' samples.

V gene TRBV7-4 combines with J gene TRBJ1-6, with 10 bases identical to TRBD1. V lost 5 bases and J lost 10; bases outside the gene matches: 17. Germline lookup yields CDR1 SGHVT and CDR2 SQSDAQ. The CDR3 covers 18 residues. The CDR3 DNA is TGTGCCAGCAGCCCTCCCGTCGGACAGGGGGGTCGACTCTCACCCCTCCACTTT. This gives the protein CASSPPVGQGGRLSPLHF.

This clonotype appeared a few times. V usage is TRBV6-2 or TRBV6-3 and J usage is TRBJ2-3; no reliable D call. Trimming took 6 bases from V and 4 from J, leaving 20 bases between them. Germline-derived CDR1 and CDR2 are MNHEY and SVGEGT. The CDR3 is 16 residues long. DNA for the CDR3: TGTGCCAGCAGACCCGCTAGACCCCCACCGGCAGATACGCAGTATTTT. Amino acid sequence: CASRPARPPPADTQYF.

This clonotype was found many times. The chain employs TRBV12-3 or TRBV12-4 and TRBJ1-4, with D hard to call. Trimming left V 4 bases short and J 0 bases short, with 9 bases between. This CDR3 contains 15 residues. CDR3 DNA sequence: TGTGCCAGCAGTTCTAGCGGGACAACTAATGAAAAACTGTTTTTT. This translates into CASSSSGTTNEKLFF.

The chain couples TRBV11-2 to TRBJ2-3; possibly TRBD1 for D (6 bases). Germline-derived CDR1 and CDR2 are SGHAT and FQNNGV. The V end was cut by 3 bases, the J end by 12 bases, with 13 bases between. The length of the CDR3 is 12 residues. The CDR3 nucleotides are TGTGCCAGCAGCTTCGAACAGGGCACCCAGTATTTT. Translating it yields CASSFEQGTQYF.

V and J are TRBV2 and TRBJ1-1; 8 bases are shared with TRBD1. This CDR3 is built from 16 residues. Trimming at V came to 6 bases and at J to 8 bases, leaving 17 bases not matched to a gene. CDR1 is SNHLY and CDR2 is FYNNEI in the germline V gene. DNA for the CDR3: TGTGCCAGCAGCCCTGGGACAGGTGCTCTTTTTTTCGAAGCTTTCTTT. Translation: CASSPGTGALFFEAFF.

This clonotype was counted a few times. The chain employs TRBV12-3 or TRBV12-4 and TRBJ2-7, with unresolved D. V shed 5 bases and J shed 3 bases, with 14 bases lying between them. CDR3 length: 14 residues. The CDR3 sequence is CASSPAAGSYEQYF. CDR3 sequence (DNA): TGTGCCAGCAGTCCTGCGGCAGGCAGCTACGAGCAGTACTTC.

This clonotype was seen only once. The chain links TRBV7-6 to TRBJ1-5; D perhaps matches TRBD1 (5 bases). Looked up from germline, CDR1 is SGHVS and CDR2 is FNYEAQ. Trimming removed 3 bases at V and 3 bases at J, with 15 bases between. This CDR3 spans 16 amino acids. The CDR3 region has the DNA TGTGCCAGCAGCTTGGGGCAGGGCAGTGCCAATCAGCCCCAGCATTTT. Translated, it gives CASSLGQGSANQPQHF.

The rearrangement links TRBV28 to TRBJ2-7, with TRBD2 matching 10 bases. Germline V gene lookup returns CDR1 MDHEN and CDR2 SYDVKM. The CDR3 contains 15 residues. Trimming cost V 6 bases and J 2 bases; bases outside gene matches: 7. CDR3 in amino acids: CASRKLAGTTYEQYF. The CDR3 DNA follows: TGTGCCAGCAGAAAACTAGCGGGGACAACCTACGAGCAGTACTTC.

This clonotype has more than one count but fewer than ten. This rearrangement joins TRBV7-9 to TRBJ1-2, with TRBD1 matching over 7 bases. The CDR3 sequence is 15 residues long. The germline CDR1 and CDR2 sequences are SEHNR and FQNEAQ (reference sequence). V lost 2 bases and J lost 1; bases outside the gene matches: 4. The CDR3 loop reads CASSLPGQVNYGYTF. For the CDR3, the DNA is TGTGCCAGCAGCTTACCTGGACAGGTTAACTATGGCTACACCTTC.

Remarks on this clonotype: At one of its ends the junction is not consistent with the germline gene, which may arise from a read error. The genes are TRBV7-6 and TRBJ2-7; 10 bases are shared with TRBD1. CDR1 is SGHVS and CDR2 is FNYEAQ in the germline V gene. This CDR3 spans 15 amino acids. The CDR3 DNA is TGTGCCAGCAGTCTAAGACAGGGGGCCATCTACGAGCGGTACTTC. Its protein is CASSLRQGAIYERYF.

This clonotype showed up just a few times. The genes are TRBV5-4 and TRBJ2-4; D gene uncertain. CDR3 length equals 13 residues. Germline values: CDR1 SGHNT, CDR2 YYREEE (reference sequence). Trimming took off 1 base at V and 6 bases at J, with 8 bases between the two ends. The CDR3 region has the DNA TGTGCCAGCAGCTTGACAACATCAAACATTCAGTACTTC. Amino acid sequence: CASSLTTSNIQYF.

The chain is built from TRBV7-9 and TRBJ2-2; D is possibly TRBD1 or TRBD2 (5 bases each). Per the germline V gene, CDR1 is SEHNR and CDR2 is FQNEAQ (reference sequence). V gave up 1 base and J gave up 5 bases, with 11 bases separating them. The CDR3 sequence is 15 residues long. For the CDR3, the DNA is TGTGCCAGCAGCTTAGTAGGGACCGGGACCGGGGAGCTGTTTTTT. Translated, it gives CASSLVGTGTGELFF.

The chain couples TRBV12-3 or TRBV12-4 to TRBJ2-7, with a weak D call TRBD2 (5 bases). Trimming removed 5 bases from V and 6 bases from J, with 17 bases in between. The CDR3 is made up of 14 amino acids. The CDR3 here is CASSLLELVGEQYF. The CDR3 bases are TGTGCCAGCAGTCTCCTGGAACTAGTGGGCGAGCAGTACTTC.

The gene calls are TRBV19 and TRBJ2-7; 9 bases match TRBD2. Per germline, CDR1 LNHDA and CDR2 SQIVND (reference sequence). This CDR3 is built from 14 residues. The ends lost 9 bases at V and 2 bases at J; junction bases unmatched: 8. The CDR3 spells CASPSRGGTYEQYF. The CDR3 DNA reads as TGTGCCAGCCCCTCGCGGGGGGGCACCTACGAGCAGTACTTC.

This clonotype was counted a few times. The rearrangement links TRBV7-2 to TRBJ1-1; D is possibly TRBD1 (5 bases). CDR3 size: 15 residues. Trimming took 6 bases from V and 5 from J, leaving 19 bases between them. The germline V gene has CDR1 SGHTA and CDR2 FQGNSA. The CDR3 reads CASSLRGRGGTEAFF. In DNA, the CDR3 is TGTGCCAGCAGTCTACGGGGTCGGGGCGGGACTGAAGCTTTCTTT. Variable domain in full (rest from reference TRBV7-2 and TRBJ1-1): GAGVSQSPSNKVTEKGKDVELRCDPISGHTALYWYRQSLGQGLEFLIYFQGNSAPDKSGLPSDRFSAERTGGSVSTLTIQRTQQEDSAVYLCASSLRGRGGTEAFFGQGTRLTVV.

Note on this clonotype: One junction end disagrees with the germline gene, perhaps due to a read error. The J gene is TRBJ2-1, the V gene TRBV5-4, with D unresolved. The CDR3 length is 12 residues. Germline CDR1 reads SGHNT; CDR2 reads YYREEE (reference sequence). The CDR3 loop reads CASSLVGQSLLF. The CDR3 nucleotides read TGTGCCAGCAGCTTGGTTGGCCAATCCTTGCTCTTC.

This clonotype showed up just a few times. V usage is TRBV7-2 and J usage is TRBJ2-1; TRBD2 agrees at 10 bases. The CDR3 loop spans 16 amino acids. Trimming took 3 bases from V and 2 from J; bases not matched to a gene: 4. Germline V CDR1 and CDR2: SGHTA, FQGNSA. The CDR3 protein is CASSFHSGGAYNEQFF. CDR3 DNA sequence: TGTGCCAGCAGCTTCCACAGCGGGGGGGCCTACAATGAGCAGTTCTTC.

This chain uses TRBV25-1 with TRBJ2-5; 10 bases line up with TRBD2. CDR3 length equals 16 residues. Germline CDR1 and CDR2: MGHDK and SYGVNS. V trimming: 2 bases; J trimming: 0 bases; junction bases outside the gene matches: 3. CDR3 bases: TGTGCCAGCAGTGAACCGGGACTAGCGCACCAAGAGACCCAGTACTTC. It yields the protein CASSEPGLAHQETQYF.

This chain joins TRBV7-2 and TRBJ1-1; TRBD1 matches 11 bases. The V segment lost 5 bases and the J segment 1 base; nucleotides outside the gene matches: 3. Germline V gene sequence: CDR1 SGHTA, CDR2 FQGNSA. This CDR3 is built from 15 residues. The CDR3 nucleotides read TGTGCCAGCAGCACGGGGACAGGGGGGAACACTGAAGCTTTCTTT. As protein: CASSTGTGGNTEAFF.

A few counts support this clonotype. J is TRBJ1-1 and V is TRBV5-6, with D unclear. CDR3 length: 13 residues. Germline-derived CDR1 and CDR2 are SGHDT and YYEEEE. V lost 6 bases to trimming and J lost 0 bases, with 9 bases between them. CDR3 sequence: CASNPGLNTEAFF. CDR3 DNA sequence: TGTGCCAGCAACCCGGGATTGAACACTGAAGCTTTCTTT.